In this sample, the clone carrying this T cell receptor beta chain turned up many times. The CDR3 covers 15 residues. The germline gives CDR1 DFQATT, CDR2 SNEGSKA (reference sequence). The ends lost 0 bases at V and 4 bases at J; junction bases unmatched: 2. TCRdb independently ran MiXCR on the reads; one entry per CDR3 protein. The sample yields around 320,000 distinct CDR3 sequences, over 7.5% seen once. The source of the sample is a study of T cell repertoires in cytomegalovirus infection. The sequenced material came from PBMCs. This sequence originates from a human donor in good health (CMV status not recorded). Some clones in this sample may be carry-over from other donors' samples. This chain connects TRBV20-1 to TRBJ2-7, with 14 bases matching TRBD2. The CDR3 here is CSARDGTSGGYEQYF. The DNA for the CDR3 is TGCAGTGCTAGAGACGGGACTAGCGGGGGTTACGAGCAGTACTTC.